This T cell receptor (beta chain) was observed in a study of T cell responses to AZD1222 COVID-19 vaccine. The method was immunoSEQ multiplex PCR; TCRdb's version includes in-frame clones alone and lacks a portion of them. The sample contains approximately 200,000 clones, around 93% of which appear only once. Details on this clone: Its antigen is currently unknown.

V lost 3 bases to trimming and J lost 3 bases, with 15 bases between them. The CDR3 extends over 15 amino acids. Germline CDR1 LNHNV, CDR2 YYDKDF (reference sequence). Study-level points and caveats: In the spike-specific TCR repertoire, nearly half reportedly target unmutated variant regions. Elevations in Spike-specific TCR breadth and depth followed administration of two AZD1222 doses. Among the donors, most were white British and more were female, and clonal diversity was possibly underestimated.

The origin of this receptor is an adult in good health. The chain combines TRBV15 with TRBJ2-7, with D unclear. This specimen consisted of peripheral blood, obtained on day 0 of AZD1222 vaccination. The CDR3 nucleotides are TGTGCCACCAGCAGTGACCCTCTACTAAACTACGAGCAGTACTTC. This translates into CATSSDPLLNYEQYF.